Following are 13 T cell receptor beta chains from one sample sequenced in a study of T cells in Graves' hyperthyroidism and ophthalmopathy. Amplification yielded TCR beta CDR3 regions, with RNA transcripts as the source. RT-PCR in the first round (using the HTBI primer set) targeted the TCR CDR3. One entry per CDR3 protein, called by TCRdb with MiXCR from the multiplex PCR reads. The sample lists 250,000 to 300,000 distinct CDR3 sequences; roughly 15% were seen once. The sequencing input was blood. The receptors were sampled from a woman aged 40 to 49 with Graves' hyperthyroidism that later progressed to Graves' ophthalmopathy.

This clonotype was detected ten times or more. CDR3 DNA: TGTGCCAGCAGTTATACAGGGGGCGATGAGCAGTTCTTC. It codes for CASSYTGGDEQFF. The V gene is TRBV5-6, the J gene TRBJ2-1; TRBD1 matches 9 bases. Germline CDR1 is SGHDT and CDR2 is YYEEEE. V was pared by 5 bases and J by 8 bases, with 5 bases of the junction left unmatched. CDR3 length: 13 residues.

This clonotype has ten or more counts. This chain links TRBV27 with TRBJ2-1; D may be TRBD1 or TRBD2 (7 bases each). V was clipped by 6 bases and J by 4 bases, with 16 bases between them. Germline V gene lookup returns CDR1 MNHEY and CDR2 SMNVEV (reference sequence). CDR3 length: 15 residues. In nucleotides, the CDR3 is TGTGCCAGCAGAGACGCAGGGGGGGGATACAATGAGCAGTTCTTC. It codes for CASRDAGGGYNEQFF.

This clonotype was picked up a small number of times. The V gene is TRBV5-1, the J gene TRBJ2-3; TRBD2 matches 10 bases. This CDR3 is 16 amino acids long. The V gene's germline CDR1 is SGHRS and CDR2 YFSETQ. After removal of 4 bases from V and 4 bases from J, the junction contained 9 bases not matched to a gene. Here the CDR3 reads CASSPAERGGADTQYF. DNA for the CDR3: TGCGCCAGCAGCCCAGCTGAGCGGGGGGGAGCAGATACGCAGTATTTT.

This clonotype has ten or more counts. This chain uses TRBV27 with TRBJ2-1; D may be TRBD2 (6 bases). V gave up 7 bases and J gave up 2 bases, with 15 bases separating them. The CDR3 loop spans 15 amino acids. The germline V gene encodes CDR1 MNHEY and CDR2 SMNVEV (reference sequence). The CDR3 DNA follows: TGTGCCAGCACCTCCTTCGGGAGCCCCTACAATGAGCAGTTCTTC. It encodes CASTSFGSPYNEQFF.

This clonotype was observed at least ten times. This chain connects TRBV6-2 or TRBV6-3 to TRBJ2-6; 10 nucleotides line up with TRBD1. Germline V gives CDR1 MNHEY, CDR2 SVGEGT. V lost 6 bases, J lost 8 bases, and 4 bases stayed unmatched. This CDR3 region has 14 residues. The CDR3 is CASSPGQGTNVLTF. The DNA for the CDR3 is TGTGCCAGCAGCCCGGGACAGGGGACCAACGTCCTGACTTTC.

The chain recombines TRBV11-2 with TRBJ2-5; 7 bases agree with TRBD1. The CDR3 totals 16 residues. V was clipped by 5 bases and J by 2 bases; unmatched bases: 11. Germline V lookup: CDR1 SGHAT, CDR2 FQNNGV. The CDR3, as DNA: TGTGCCAGCAGCGGTAGGATAGGGGGCATTCAAGAGACCCAGTACTTC. Translating it yields CASSGRIGGIQETQYF.

At least ten counts were recorded for this clonotype. The chain recombines TRBV2 with TRBJ1-1; no clear D. Trimming shortened V by 5 bases and J by 0 bases, and 19 bases separated the two germline ends. The CDR3 loop spans 17 amino acids. Per the germline V gene, CDR1 is SNHLY and CDR2 is FYNNEI. In nucleotides, the CDR3 is TGTGCCAGCAGTTACCGCCCGGGCGATAGCATGAACACTGAAGCTTTCTTT. Its protein is CASSYRPGDSMNTEAFF.

Many counts were recorded for this clonotype. The CDR3 nucleotides are TGTGCCAGCAGTTACCTCTACCTCAGCTCCTACAATGAGCAGTTCTTC. It encodes CASSYLYLSSYNEQFF. This rearrangement joins TRBV6-1 to TRBJ2-1, with D hard to call. CDR1 and CDR2 (germline): MNHNS, SASEGT. CDR3 length: 16 amino acids. Trimming shortened V by 5 bases and J by 0 bases, and 14 bases separated the two germline ends.

This clonotype was counted at least ten times. The chain carries TRBV5-1 and TRBJ2-1; D may be TRBD2 (5 bases). Trimming cost V 4 bases and J 0 bases, with 11 bases left between them. CDR1 and CDR2 (germline): SGHRS, YFSETQ. The CDR3 spans 15 residues. CDR3 region: CASSGRESSYNEQFF. For the CDR3, the DNA is TGCGCCAGCAGCGGAAGGGAGAGCTCCTACAATGAGCAGTTCTTC. Looking up the rest from reference TRBV5-1 and TRBJ2-1 gives the full variable domain: KAGVTQTPRYLIKTRGQQVTLSCSPISGHRSVSWYQQTPGQGLQFLFEYFSETQRNKGNFPGRFSGRQFSNSRSEMNVSTLELGDSALYLCASSGRESSYNEQFFGPGTRLTVL.

This clonotype was seen many times. The chain joins TRBV12-3 or TRBV12-4 to TRBJ1-1; D perhaps matches TRBD1 (6 bases). This CDR3 spans 15 amino acids. Trimming took off 3 bases at V and 0 bases at J, with 11 bases between the two ends. The CDR3 spells CASSLVDRLNTEAFF. As DNA, the CDR3 is TGTGCCAGCAGTTTGGTTGACAGGTTGAACACTGAAGCTTTCTTT.

This clonotype has ten or more counts. The chain employs TRBV2 and TRBJ1-1, with D maybe TRBD1 (5 bases). The V gene lost 3 bases and the J gene lost 11 bases, with 16 bases spanning the gap. The CDR3 runs to 13 residues. In germline, CDR1 is SNHLY, CDR2 FYNNEI. DNA of the CDR3: TGTGCCAGCAGTGAGGATGCTGGGGACTGGGCTTTCTTT. Translating gives CASSEDAGDWAFF. The full variable domain, rest sourced from reference TRBV2 and TRBJ1-1, is EPEVTQTPSHQVTQMGQEVILRCVPISNHLYFYWYRQILGQKVEFLVSFYNNEISEKSEIFDDQFSVERPDGSNFTLKIRSTKLEDSAMYFCASSEDAGDWAFFGQGTRLTVV.

This clonotype has at least ten counts. This chain links TRBV9 with TRBJ2-7; no firm D call. V was trimmed by 0 bases and J by 6 bases, leaving 19 bases between them. The CDR3 sequence is 16 residues long. CDR1 is SGDLS, CDR2 YYNGEE, per germline. The CDR3 bases are TGTGCCAGCAGCGTAGCATGGCAGGCCATACTGGCCGAGCAGTACTTC. Translating it yields CASSVAWQAILAEQYF. The whole variable domain, filled in from reference TRBV9 and TRBJ2-7, reads DSGVTQTPKHLITATGQRVTLRCSPRSGDLSVYWYQQSLDQGLQFLIQYYNGEERAKGNILERFSAQQFPDLHSELNLSSLELGDSALYFCASSVAWQAILAEQYFGPGTRLTVT.

This clonotype was detected many times. The chain is built from TRBV27 and TRBJ2-7, with 10 nucleotides matching TRBD2. The J segment lost 4 bases and the V segment lost 5 bases, leaving 14 bases of the junction unmatched. CDR1 MNHEY and CDR2 SMNVEV come from the germline V gene (reference sequence). The length of the CDR3 is 17 residues. The CDR3 loop reads CASSGILALAGRYEQYF. Here the CDR3 DNA reads TGTGCCAGCAGTGGAATCTTGGCACTAGCGGGGCGGTACGAGCAGTACTTC.